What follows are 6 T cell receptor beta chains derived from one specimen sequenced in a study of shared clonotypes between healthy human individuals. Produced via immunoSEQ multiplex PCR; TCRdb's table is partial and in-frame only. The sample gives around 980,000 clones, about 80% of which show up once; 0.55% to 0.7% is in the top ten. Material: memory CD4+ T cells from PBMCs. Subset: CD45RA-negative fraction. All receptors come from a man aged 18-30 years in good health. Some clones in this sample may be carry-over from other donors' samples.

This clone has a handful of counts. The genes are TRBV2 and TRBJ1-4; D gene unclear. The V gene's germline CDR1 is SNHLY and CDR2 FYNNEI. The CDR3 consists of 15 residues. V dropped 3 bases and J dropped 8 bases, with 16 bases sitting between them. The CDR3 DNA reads TGTGCCAGCAGTGATGGGGAGGGTAAGGAAGAAAAACTGTTTTTT. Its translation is CASSDGEGKEEKLFF.

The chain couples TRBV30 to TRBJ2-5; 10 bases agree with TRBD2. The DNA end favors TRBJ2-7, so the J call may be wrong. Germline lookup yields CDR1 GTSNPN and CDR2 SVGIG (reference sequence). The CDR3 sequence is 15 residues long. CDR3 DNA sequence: TGTGCCTGGGATGGCCCTAGCGGGGGCTCCTACGAGCAGTACTTC. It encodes CAWDGPSGGSYEQYF.

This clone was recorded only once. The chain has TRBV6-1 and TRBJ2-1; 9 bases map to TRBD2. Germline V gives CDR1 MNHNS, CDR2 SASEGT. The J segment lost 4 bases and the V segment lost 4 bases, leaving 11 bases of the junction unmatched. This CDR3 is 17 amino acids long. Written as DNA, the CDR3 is TGTGCCAGCAGTGGCCTACCCGGGACTAGCCTTTACAATGAGCAGTTCTTC. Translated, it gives CASSGLPGTSLYNEQFF.

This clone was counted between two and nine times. In DNA, the CDR3 is TGCGCCAGCAGCTCCCCAAGGACTGGCTACACCTTC. Translating it yields CASSSPRTGYTF. The chain is built from TRBV5-1 and TRBJ1-2; D call uncertain. The ends were cut back, 3 bases at V and 7 bases at J, with 10 bases in the middle. This CDR3 is built from 12 residues. CDR1 SGHRS and CDR2 YFSETQ come from the germline V gene.

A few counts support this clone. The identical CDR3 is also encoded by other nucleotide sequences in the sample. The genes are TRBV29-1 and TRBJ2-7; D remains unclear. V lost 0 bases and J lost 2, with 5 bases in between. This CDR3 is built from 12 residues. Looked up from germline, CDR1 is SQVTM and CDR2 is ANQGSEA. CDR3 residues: CSVEDGTYEQYF. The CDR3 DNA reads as TGCAGCGTTGAAGATGGCACCTACGAGCAGTACTTC.

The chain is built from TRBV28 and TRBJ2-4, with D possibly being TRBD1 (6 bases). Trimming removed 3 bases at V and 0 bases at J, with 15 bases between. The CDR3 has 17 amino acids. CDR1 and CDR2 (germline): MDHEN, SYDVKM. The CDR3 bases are TGTGCCAGCAGTTTTTTTGGTCAGGGGATAGCCAAAAACATTCAGTACTTC. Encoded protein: CASSFFGQGIAKNIQYF.